The clone carrying this T cell receptor (beta chain) has just a few counts. Its antigen is unidentified. The source of the sample is a study of early T cells in non-severe SARS-CoV-2 infection. Turning to the study itself: Chains were unpaired, as sequencing was done on bulk RNA from unsorted whole blood.

The V end was cut by 6 bases, the J end by 2 bases, with 11 bases between. The germline gives CDR1 KGHSH, CDR2 LQKENI. The CDR3 spans 14 residues. Study-wide findings and caveats: VDJdb matching, biased toward anti-spike CD8 responses, missed private and CD4 specificities.

The protocol attached unique molecular identifiers to individual cDNA molecules. TCRdb ran MiXCR on the 5' RACE reads and lists one entry per CDR3 protein. The sample includes about 64,000 distinct CDR3 sequences, less than 20% of them seen just once. The source of this sequence is an adult who was a healthcare worker with PCR-confirmed SARS-CoV-2 infection or an uninfected control (not recorded which). The J gene is TRBJ2-4, the V gene TRBV18; D call uncertain. Sequences were derived from whole blood, sampled at baseline. The CDR3 DNA reads TGTGCCAGCTCGATCAGCGCCCCCAAAAACATTCAGTACTTC. Its protein product is CASSISAPKNIQYF.